Presented here are 6 T cell receptor beta chains from one specimen sequenced in a study of identical twins. TCRdb re-derived calls from the 5' RACE reads in MiXCR, one entry per CDR3 protein. The sample yields hundreds of thousands of distinct CDR3 sequences, under 9% seen once. Separately, the same data were catalogued under a study of yellow fever vaccine responses in identical twins.

The sequencing input was PBMCs. Every receptor here comes from a woman under 30 in good health.

Only a few counts were recorded for this clonotype. This chain links TRBV20-1 with TRBJ2-6; TRBD1 matches 11 bases. Per the germline V gene, CDR1 is DFQATT and CDR2 is SNEGSKA (reference sequence). V dropped 6 bases and J dropped 1; count of bases not matched to a gene: 5. The CDR3 consists of 16 residues. CDR3 in DNA: TGCAGTGCCCCCGGGACAGGGGGTTCTGGGGCCAACGTCCTGACTTTC. Amino acids: CSAPGTGGSGANVLTF.

This clonotype occurred a few times. The chain links TRBV6-2 or TRBV6-3 to TRBJ2-3; D perhaps matches TRBD1 (6 bases). The ends were cut back, 7 bases at V and 6 bases at J, with 17 bases in the middle. This CDR3 contains 14 residues. Germline lookup yields CDR1 MNHEY and CDR2 SVGEGT. CDR3 in DNA: TGTGCCAGCAACCGACAGGTGTGGTTGGATACGCAGTATTTT. It is translated as CASNRQVWLDTQYF.

The sample holds a few counts of this clonotype. The chain joins TRBV7-8 to TRBJ2-7; no definite D call. Trimming pared 1 base from V and 6 bases from J, leaving 10 bases between. The germline gives CDR1 SGHVS, CDR2 FQNEAQ. The CDR3 has 13 amino acids. CDR3 amino acids: CASSLEPVGEQYF. The DNA of the CDR3 is TGTGCCAGCAGCTTAGAACCAGTGGGCGAGCAGTACTTC. The full variable domain, its missing parts supplied by reference TRBV7-8 and TRBJ2-7, is GAGVSQSPRYKVAKRGQDVALRCDPISGHVSLFWYQQALGQGPEFLTYFQNEAQLDKSGLPSDRFFAERPEGSVSTLKIQRTQQEDSAVYLCASSLEPVGEQYFGPGTRLTVT.

This clonotype was counted between two and nine times. The chain combines TRBV3-1 with TRBJ1-6; TRBD1 matches at 9 bases. The germline CDR1 and CDR2 sequences are LGHDT and YNNKEL (reference sequence). The CDR3 runs 15 residues. Unmatched junction bases numbered 4, after V lost 4 bases and J lost 6 bases. CDR3 protein: CASSLQGALNSPLHF. CDR3 bases: TGTGCCAGCAGCCTACAGGGGGCGCTTAATTCACCCCTCCACTTT.

There are a few counts of this clonotype. The chain is built from TRBV7-2 and TRBJ2-5, with TRBD2 matching over 9 bases. The CDR3 runs to 16 residues. V gave up 2 bases and J gave up 1 base; unmatched junction bases: 5. CDR1 is SGHTA, CDR2 FQGNSA, per germline. CDR3 sequence: CASSLRRGGIQETQYF. In DNA form, the CDR3 reads TGTGCCAGCAGCTTAAGGCGGGGGGGGATCCAAGAGACCCAGTACTTC.

J is TRBJ1-2 and V is TRBV20-1, with a possible D match to TRBD1 (5 bases). Germline CDR1 and CDR2: DFQATT and SNEGSKA (reference sequence). Trimming took 3 bases from V and 1 from J, leaving 15 bases between them. The CDR3 runs to 15 residues. The CDR3 DNA reads TGCAGTGCTAGGGACACGGGACCGAGTAACTATGGCTACACCTTC. Amino acid sequence: CSARDTGPSNYGYTF.